These 11 T cell receptor beta chains were sequenced from one sample in a study of shared clonotypes between healthy human individuals. Some clones are missing from TCRdb's copy, which holds only in-frame ones; the method was immunoSEQ multiplex PCR. Of 2 million or so clones in the sample, over 85% were seen once. The sequencing input was naive CD4+ T cells sorted from blood. This sample's subset: CD45RA+ positively selected. Receptors originate from a young man in good health.

The rearrangement joins TRBV15 to TRBJ2-3, with D hard to call. CDR1 LNHNV and CDR2 YYDKDF come from the germline V gene (reference sequence). The length of the CDR3 is 14 residues. Trimming cost V 4 bases and J 4 bases, with 12 bases left between them. The CDR3, as DNA: TGTGCCACCAGCATAACCTTCCGACCAGATACGCAGTATTTT. Translated, it gives CATSITFRPDTQYF.

The chain is built from TRBV5-1 and TRBJ1-1, with TRBD1 identical over 8 bases. V lost 4 bases to trimming and J lost 7 bases; unmatched junction nucleotides: 9. This CDR3 is 14 amino acids long. CDR1 and CDR2 from the germline V gene are SGHRS and YFSETQ. CDR3 loop: CASSRSGGSNEAFF. The CDR3 nucleotides are TGCGCCAGCAGCAGGTCAGGGGGCTCGAATGAAGCTTTCTTT.

This clone was counted between two and nine times. The chain employs TRBV5-1 and TRBJ1-6; tentatively, D is TRBD1 (6 bases). Trimming pared 6 bases from V and 6 bases from J, leaving 19 bases between. Germline V gene lookup returns CDR1 SGHRS and CDR2 YFSETQ. The CDR3 runs 16 residues. The CDR3 region is CASTQKGTNGNSPLHF. As DNA, the CDR3 is TGCGCCAGCACCCAAAAGGGGACAAATGGTAATTCACCCCTCCACTTT.

The chain employs TRBV6-1 and TRBJ2-7, with 8 bases aligning to TRBD2. The CDR3 extends over 14 amino acids. Looked up from germline, CDR1 is MNHNS and CDR2 is SASEGT. J was trimmed by 0 bases and V by 4 bases; bases with no gene match: 2. The DNA for the CDR3 is TGTGCCAGCAGTGGCGGGGGGCCCTCCTACGAGCAGTACTTC. This translates into CASSGGGPSYEQYF.

This clone showed up just once. Additional DNA sequences in this sample encode the identical CDR3. The V call is TRBV19, the J call TRBJ2-7; 9 nucleotides match TRBD2. CDR3 length equals 16 residues. Germline V gene sequence: CDR1 LNHDA, CDR2 SQIVND (reference sequence). V shed 0 bases, J shed 1 base, and the junction held 4 bases outside the gene matches. CDR3 DNA sequence: TGTGCCAGTAGTATAGAAGCGACTAGCGGTTCCTACGAGCAGTACTTC. It encodes CASSIEATSGSYEQYF.

The rearrangement joins TRBV19 to TRBJ2-5; 7 bases are a match to TRBD1. There are 15 residues in the CDR3. Germline V gives CDR1 LNHDA, CDR2 SQIVND (reference sequence). The ends lost 6 bases at V and 5 bases at J; junction bases unmatched: 12. In nucleotides, the CDR3 is TGTGCCAGTAGCCCAAAGGGGGCCCCGTGGGAGACCCAGTACTTC. Protein: CASSPKGAPWETQYF.

V gene TRBV10-3 combines with J gene TRBJ2-2, with 7 bases lining up with TRBD2. Germline V gene sequence: CDR1 ENHRY, CDR2 SYGVKD. V was pared by 0 bases and J by 4 bases, with 2 bases of the junction left unmatched. The CDR3 loop spans 15 amino acids. CDR3: CAISESRESTGELFF. CDR3 nucleotide sequence: TGTGCCATCAGTGAGTCGCGGGAGAGCACCGGGGAGCTGTTTTTT.

The chain couples TRBV15 to TRBJ2-7; TRBD1 aligns across 8 bases. The ends lost 3 bases at V and 6 bases at J; junction bases unmatched: 10. Germline assignment: CDR1 LNHNV and CDR2 YYDKDF (reference sequence). There are 15 residues in the CDR3. The CDR3 nucleotides are TGTGCCACCAGCAGTCCCGGGACAGGTCACTTCGAGCAGTACTTC. As protein: CATSSPGTGHFEQYF.

DNA for the CDR3: TGTGCCAGCAGTGAACTAACAGTCTTCTACGAGCAGTACTTC. Protein: CASSELTVFYEQYF. The chain employs TRBV6-1 and TRBJ2-7; D unresolved. Trimming removed 2 bases from V and 3 bases from J, with 11 bases in between. The germline CDR1 and CDR2 sequences are MNHNS and SASEGT. CDR3 size: 14 residues.

The chain is built from TRBV7-8 and TRBJ2-3, with TRBD2 as a possible D gene (6 bases). CDR3 length: 16 residues. With 2 bases removed from V and 2 bases from J, the gap between germline ends came to 14 bases. Germline V gene data show CDR1 as SGHVS and CDR2 as FQNEAQ. The CDR3 here is CASSLRGFLNTDTQYF. CDR3 DNA sequence: TGTGCCAGCAGCTTACGGGGGTTTCTAAACACAGATACGCAGTATTTT.

V gene TRBV18 combines with J gene TRBJ1-2; 10 positions agree with TRBD1. The junction had 4 bases not matched to a gene; V was cut back by 4 bases and J by 2 bases. Germline V gene sequence: CDR1 KGHSH, CDR2 LQKENI. CDR3 length equals 15 residues. The DNA of the CDR3 is TGTGCCAGCTCACGCGGGACAGGGGACAACTATGGCTACACCTTC. Protein: CASSRGTGDNYGYTF.